Detailed here is one TCR beta chain. Its binding antigen is unknown. One base away there is no much larger clone; base qualities are not given. Samples from volunteer blood donors who had recovered from COVID-19 were contributed by a second Seattle source. Whole blood was collected in K2EDTA tubes by collaborating institutions according to the institutions' own protocols. For TCRbeta analysis, collaborators shipped samples as frozen whole blood, isolated PBMCs, or DNA extracted from either of those sample types. The sample comes from a study of blood T cell repertoires in COVID-19 (dated by TCRdb to 2020 to 2021). A note on the overall study: Samples covering the acute and convalescent phases of COVID-19 were provided by collaborators in the United States, Italy and Spain. The material from the prospective study consisted of cDNA or gDNA derived from T cells, B-cell-depleted T cells, or PBMCs. The dataset comprised deeply sampled blood TCRbeta repertoires from subjects exposed to, actively infected with, or recovered from COVID-19. The repertoires were released in a freely available public database intended as a resource for research on the immune response to SARS-CoV-2. The samples were drawn from two sources: the first 160 participants of the ongoing ImmuneRACE study, and approximately 1,300 subjects contributed by 6 global collaborators. Nearly every sample came with metadata listing a de-identified subject ID, COVID-19 status, age in years and sex. Where available, HLA class I and class II types were obtained from metadata supplied by the sample provider rather than from assay-based typing. The research as a whole found: How much clinical and demographic metadata was included differed by source and by participant, and the metadata was provided uncurated.

The immunoSEQ Assay, a bias-controlled multiplex PCR, was used to amplify TCRbeta CDR3 regions from genomic DNA. The study's processing was this. Within the assay, amplification of reference gene primers was used to estimate how many nucleated cells each sample contained. To quantify the absolute abundance of each unique TCRbeta CDR3 rearrangement, sequence reads were collapsed and filtered. For each sample, productive Simpson clonality was calculated by taking the square root of Simpson's diversity index across productive rearrangements. TCRdb's version of the immuneACCESS table is confined to in-frame rearrangements and falls short of the full clone set. An unresolved V gene accounts for under half of the shortfall where checked; the remainder is of unknown origin. V and J calls and clone size are as listed in that table; D and trimming were resolved from the DNA. For this sample there are about 250,000 clones; 70% to 90% appear just once. The ten most abundant clones make up 2.1% of the sample.

As encoded in the germline V gene, CDR1 is SGHVS while CDR2 is FQNEAQ. The CDR3 runs 14 residues from the cysteine to the phenylalanine. The only DNA kept is the CDR3, 42 bases in frame from the first base. V is cut back by 4 bases and J by 4 bases, with 3 bases in the junction unmatched. The chain uses TRBV7-8 and TRBJ2-7; TRBD2 fits 11 bases in the junction. The source is a woman aged 40 to 50 who had recovered from COVID-19. The sequenced material came from peripheral blood. CDR3 region: CASSYSGGGYEQYF. The bases read TGTGCCAGCAGCTATAGCGGGGGGGGTTACGAGCAGTACTTC.